The 28 T cell receptor beta chains below come from one sample, sequenced in a study of CD8+CD57+ T cells in acquired aplastic anemia. Genomic DNA served as template for TCR beta VDJ and CDR3 profiling. TCRdb reprocessed the reads via MiXCR and lists one record per CDR3 protein. This table has some 190,000 distinct CDR3 sequences, 35% to 50% appearing once. What was sequenced was sorted CD4+, CD8+, or CD8+CD57+ T cells (not recorded which) from PBMCs. The source of these receptors is a human donor in good health.

This chain connects TRBV9 to TRBJ1-6; 8 bases are shared with TRBD1. The CDR3 loop spans 14 amino acids. In germline, CDR1 is SGDLS, CDR2 YYNGEE. CDR3 amino acids: CASQGAGDNSPLHF. The CDR3 DNA reads TGTGCTAGTCAGGGGGCTGGGGATAATTCACCCCTCCACTTT.

The chain combines TRBV20-1 with TRBJ2-5; tentative D call: TRBD2 (6 bases). V was shortened by 3 bases and J by 4 bases, with 12 bases between the two germline ends. CDR1 is DFQATT, CDR2 SNEGSKA, per germline (reference sequence). The CDR3 spans 13 residues. The CDR3 reads CSASWEAGETQYF. Written as DNA, the CDR3 is TGCAGTGCTAGTTGGGAGGCGGGAGAGACCCAGTACTTC.

This clonotype has just one count. This rearrangement joins TRBV12-3 or TRBV12-4 to TRBJ2-7; no firm D call. CDR3 length: 13 amino acids. The V gene lost 1 base and the J gene lost 7 bases, with 11 bases spanning the gap. The CDR3 coding sequence is TGTGCCAGCAGTTTAGTCCGGACGGCGGAGCAGTACTTC. It translates to CASSLVRTAEQYF.

This clonotype was seen many times. The chain recombines TRBV9 with TRBJ1-2; possibly TRBD1 for D (6 bases). Per germline, CDR1 SGDLS and CDR2 YYNGEE. Trimming removed 3 bases from V and 2 bases from J, with 14 bases in between. The CDR3 is 15 residues long. The CDR3 loop is CASSADPQGNYGYTF. In nucleotides, the CDR3 is TGTGCCAGCAGCGCCGACCCACAGGGAAACTATGGCTACACCTTC.

The chain recombines TRBV29-1 with TRBJ2-7, with 14 bases that match TRBD2. The germline V gene encodes CDR1 SQVTM and CDR2 ANQGSEA. The CDR3 contains 16 residues. V shed 7 bases, J shed 4 bases, and the junction held 12 bases outside the gene matches. In nucleotides, the CDR3 is TGCAGCGCCGTATATCCGGGACTAGCGGGAGTGTACGAGCAGTACTTC. Protein: CSAVYPGLAGVYEQYF.

This clonotype was counted only a few times. This sequence joins TRBV30 and TRBJ2-7, with 7 positions matching TRBD1. The CDR3 has 12 residues. J gave up 3 bases and V 2 bases, and 1 base lay outside the gene matches. The germline V gene has CDR1 GTSNPN and CDR2 SVGIG (reference sequence). CDR3: CAWSRDSYEQYF. CDR3 bases: TGTGCCTGGAGTAGGGACAGCTACGAGCAGTACTTC.

This clonotype occurred a few times. This could be a read error, since a much larger clone is one nucleotide away. The chain has TRBV27 and TRBJ2-7, with D perhaps being TRBD1 or TRBD2 (5 bases each). CDR1 MNHEY and CDR2 SMNVEV come from the germline V gene (reference sequence). The CDR3 spans 14 residues. V was pared by 2 bases and J by 2 bases, with 10 bases between. CDR3 nucleotide sequence: TGTGCCAGCAGTTTAACCGGGGACCCCTACGAGCAGTACTTC. This encodes CASSLTGDPYEQYF.

On this clonotype: The junction departs from the called germline gene at one end, perhaps through a read error. The CDR3 DNA follows: TGTGCAACCAGCAGAGACAGGGATGGAAACACCATATATTTT. Translation gives CATSRDRDGNTIYF. The chain recombines TRBV15 with TRBJ1-3; 7 nucleotides line up with TRBD1. CDR1 and CDR2 (germline): LNHNV, YYDKDF (reference sequence). There are 14 residues in the CDR3.

This chain joins TRBV6-1 and TRBJ2-1; perhaps TRBD1 as D (5 bases). The CDR3 totals 15 residues. V was pared by 7 bases and J by 2 bases, with 15 bases between. Germline values: CDR1 MNHNS, CDR2 SASEGT. The CDR3 region is CASNPPGIPYNEQFF. The CDR3, as DNA: TGTGCCAGCAATCCTCCAGGGATCCCCTACAATGAGCAGTTCTTC.

This clonotype was seen a few times. This rearrangement joins TRBV27 to TRBJ2-5; TRBD1 aligns across 7 bases. Germline CDR1 is MNHEY and CDR2 is SMNVEV (reference sequence). The CDR3 spans 14 residues. Trimming took 5 bases from V and 2 from J; bases not matched to a gene: 5. For the CDR3, the DNA is TGTGCCAGCAGTCCCCGGACAGGTCAAGAGACCCAGTACTTC. This encodes CASSPRTGQETQYF.

This clonotype was seen a handful of times. A much more abundant neighbour one base away suggests this may be a read error. V usage is TRBV5-8 and J usage is TRBJ2-5; maybe TRBD2 (6 bases). CDR3 size: 15 residues. Germline CDR1 SGHTS, CDR2 YDEGEE. Here the CDR3 DNA reads TGTGCCAGCAGCTTGGGACAGCGGGTCCAAGAGGCCCAGTACTTC. This translates into CASSLGQRVQEAQYF.

This clonotype came up many times. The J gene is TRBJ1-5, the V gene TRBV20-1, with D possibly matching TRBD1 (5 bases). With 2 bases removed from V and 4 bases from J, the gap between germline ends came to 12 bases. CDR1 DFQATT and CDR2 SNEGSKA come from the germline V gene (reference sequence). This CDR3 region has 14 residues. The CDR3 DNA sequence: TGCAGTGCTAGACCCGCCGGGGCAAATCAGCCCCAGCATTTT. Translation: CSARPAGANQPQHF.

This clonotype was seen at least ten times. The rearrangement links TRBV29-1 to TRBJ1-1; TRBD1 aligns across 8 bases. The CDR3 sequence is 12 residues long. Germline values: CDR1 SQVTM, CDR2 ANQGSEA. V lost 5 bases to trimming and J lost 8 bases; unmatched junction nucleotides: 7. The CDR3 region is CSVRYRDREAFF. In DNA form, the CDR3 reads TGCAGCGTTCGGTACCGGGACAGGGAAGCTTTCTTT.

This clonotype was counted at least ten times. J is TRBJ1-1 and V is TRBV10-3, with 8 bases lining up with TRBD1. This CDR3 region has 13 residues. V lost 5 bases to trimming and J lost 11 bases; unmatched junction nucleotides: 10. Germline loops: CDR1 ENHRY, CDR2 SYGVKD. The CDR3 DNA is TGTGCCATCAGTCCCCGGGACAGGTGGTTTGCTTTCTTT. Translation: CAISPRDRWFAFF.

V is TRBV2 and J is TRBJ1-1; a weak D match, TRBD1 (5 bases). The germline gives CDR1 SNHLY, CDR2 FYNNEI. V was pared by 0 bases and J by 2 bases, with 19 bases between. There are 18 residues in the CDR3. The CDR3 is CASSEAVWAGRYNTEAFF. The CDR3 nucleotides read TGTGCCAGCAGTGAAGCGGTGTGGGCAGGGAGGTATAACACTGAAGCTTTCTTT.

CDR3 nucleotide sequence: TGTGCCAGCAGTCGACGGGACAGCCAAGAGACCCAGTACTTC. Translation: CASSRRDSQETQYF. The gene calls are TRBV6-1 and TRBJ2-5; the match to TRBD1 covers 7 bases. The V gene end was trimmed by 5 bases and the J gene end by 1 base; junction bases not matched to a gene: 4. CDR1 MNHNS and CDR2 SASEGT come from the germline V gene. The CDR3 contains 14 residues.

As regards this clonotype: As the CDR3 is not closed by the conserved phenylalanine or tryptophan, this likely results from a read error. This chain uses TRBV28 with TRBJ2-7; TRBD2 aligns across 9 bases. In germline, CDR1 is MDHEN, CDR2 SYDVKM. This CDR3 is built from 13 residues. J gave up 5 bases and V 7 bases, and 6 bases lay outside the gene matches. In DNA form, the CDR3 reads TGTGCCAGCACCGGCGGGAGGGCCCACGAGCAGTACCTC. Its protein product is CASTGGRAHEQYL.

Only a few counts were recorded for this clonotype. The rearrangement uses TRBV2 and TRBJ2-2; D is uncertain. Trimming removed 7 bases at V and 8 bases at J, with 8 bases between. The CDR3 contains 11 residues. Per the germline V gene, CDR1 is SNHLY and CDR2 is FYNNEI. The CDR3 DNA follows: TGTGCCAGCACCCTGAAGGGGGAGCTGTTTTTT. Encoded protein: CASTLKGELFF. The full variable domain, in which reference TRBV2 and TRBJ2-2 provide the parts outside the CDR3, is EPEVTQTPSHQVTQMGQEVILRCVPISNHLYFYWYRQILGQKVEFLVSFYNNEISEKSEIFDDQFSVERPDGSNFTLKIRSTKLEDSAMYFCASTLKGELFFGEGSRLTVL.

J is TRBJ1-6 and V is TRBV9; D not resolved. Germline V gene sequence: CDR1 SGDLS, CDR2 YYNGEE. The CDR3 extends over 12 amino acids. V was shortened by 0 bases and J by 9 bases, with 4 bases between the two germline ends. The chain's CDR3 is CASSVGSSPLHF. CDR3 coding DNA: TGTGCCAGCAGCGTAGGAAGTTCACCCCTCCACTTT.

This clonotype came up many times. The chain recombines TRBV5-4 with TRBJ2-3, with D perhaps assigned TRBD1 or TRBD2 (7 bases each). Trimming took off 1 base at V and 1 base at J, with 13 bases between the two ends. Germline CDR1 and CDR2: SGHNT and YYREEE (reference sequence). This CDR3 is 16 amino acids long. The CDR3 sequence is CASSLPQGGGTDTQYF. The CDR3 region has the DNA TGTGCCAGCAGCTTGCCGCAGGGGGGGGGCACAGATACGCAGTATTTT.

To note about this clonotype: One end of the junction does not line up with germline, which may come from a read error. The chain combines TRBV24-1 with TRBJ2-5; perhaps TRBD2 as D (5 bases). CDR1 and CDR2 (germline): KGHDR, SFDVKD. The CDR3 spans 16 residues. The CDR3 here is CATSDNSGARGETQYF. Written as DNA, the CDR3 is TGTGCCACCAGTGATAATTCTGGTGCCCGTGGGGAGACCCAGTACTTT.

This clonotype has ten or more counts. The chain is built from TRBV18 and TRBJ2-7, with D tentatively TRBD1 (5 bases). Germline V gene lookup returns CDR1 KGHSH and CDR2 LQKENI. V was pared by 2 bases and J by 6 bases, with 17 bases between. The CDR3 loop spans 15 amino acids. The CDR3 reads CASSPSFGRASEQYF. CDR3 in DNA: TGTGCCAGCTCACCATCTTTTGGCAGGGCGTCCGAGCAGTACTTC.

The chain's CDR3 is CASMRDSNQPQHF. The CDR3 coding sequence is TGTGCCAGCATGAGGGATAGCAATCAGCCCCAGCATTTT. The chain carries TRBV2 and TRBJ1-5; D not resolved. Per germline, CDR1 SNHLY and CDR2 FYNNEI. Trimming stripped 7 bases from V and 0 bases from J, with 7 bases between. The CDR3 is made up of 13 amino acids.

This clonotype has more than one count but fewer than ten. The CDR3 here is CASSSGSDTGELFF. DNA for the CDR3: TGTGCCAGCAGCTCGGGGTCCGACACCGGGGAGCTGTTTTTT. The rearrangement links TRBV7-3 to TRBJ2-2; D perhaps matches TRBD2 (5 bases). Germline CDR1 is SGHTA and CDR2 is FQGTGA. With 4 bases removed from V and 3 bases from J, the gap between germline ends came to 9 bases. The CDR3 runs 14 residues.

The chain joins TRBV20-1 to TRBJ2-7; D gene uncertain. CDR1 and CDR2 from the germline V gene are DFQATT and SNEGSKA (reference sequence). This CDR3 comprises 16 residues. The germline V and J ends were trimmed by 6 bases and 4 bases, with 25 bases remaining between them. The CDR3 coding sequence is TGCAGTGCCAGCAGTGAAGCGCGAGCCATAACATACGAGCAGTACTTC. Residues: CSASSEARAITYEQYF.

The chain employs TRBV7-2 and TRBJ2-1; D possibly corresponds to TRBD2 (5 bases). This CDR3 contains 17 residues. The germline V gene has CDR1 SGHTA and CDR2 FQGNSA. Trimming took off 6 bases at V and 4 bases at J, with 22 bases between the two ends. CDR3 coding DNA: TGTGCCAGCAGACCACGTCCTTGGGAGCGACTATACAATGAGCAGTTCTTC. Translated, it gives CASRPRPWERLYNEQFF.

This clonotype was detected only once. This chain links TRBV19 with TRBJ1-5; 7 bases fit TRBD1. CDR1 is LNHDA and CDR2 is SQIVND in the germline V gene (reference sequence). V lost 5 bases, J lost 8 bases, and 6 bases stayed unmatched. The CDR3 loop spans 13 amino acids. Written as DNA, the CDR3 is TGTGCCAGTAGTTACAGGGGCTACGAGCCCCAGCATTTT. Amino acids: CASSYRGYEPQHF.

This clonotype appeared once. The V and J genes are TRBV2 and TRBJ1-5; no definite D call. The CDR3 consists of 14 residues. V was pared by 1 base and J by 3 bases, with 7 bases between. CDR1 and CDR2 (germline): SNHLY, FYNNEI. The CDR3 is CASSEGSFNQPQHF. The CDR3 DNA follows: TGTGCCAGCAGTGAAGGCAGTTTCAATCAGCCCCAGCATTTT.